The T cell receptor (beta chain) under discussion was sequenced for a study of T-cell memory formation after mild COVID-19. Study at large: Most TCR clusters belonged to a single donor. Whole-study results and caveats: CD4+ contracting clones were mainly CM and EM; CD8+ ones, EMRA.

The V gene lost 3 bases and the J gene lost 2 bases, with 3 bases spanning the gap. There are 12 residues in the CDR3. Germline V gene data show CDR1 as KGHDR and CDR2 as SFDVKD. With regard to this clonotype: Its antigen is currently unknown.

TCRdb called the 5' RACE reads again in MiXCR, with one record for every CDR3 protein. The sample contains 500,000 to 600,000 distinct CDR3 sequences, approximately 19% of which appear only once. V is TRBV24-1 and J is TRBJ1-1; D is unclear. Material: PBMCs or a T cell subset sorted from them (not recorded which). The origin of this receptor is an adult woman who had mild COVID-19 (a few samples of this study predate the infection). Cell type and time point are not known. The CDR3 nucleotides are TGTGCCACCAGTGATGCTAACACTGAAGCTTTCTTT. Translating gives CATSDANTEAFF.